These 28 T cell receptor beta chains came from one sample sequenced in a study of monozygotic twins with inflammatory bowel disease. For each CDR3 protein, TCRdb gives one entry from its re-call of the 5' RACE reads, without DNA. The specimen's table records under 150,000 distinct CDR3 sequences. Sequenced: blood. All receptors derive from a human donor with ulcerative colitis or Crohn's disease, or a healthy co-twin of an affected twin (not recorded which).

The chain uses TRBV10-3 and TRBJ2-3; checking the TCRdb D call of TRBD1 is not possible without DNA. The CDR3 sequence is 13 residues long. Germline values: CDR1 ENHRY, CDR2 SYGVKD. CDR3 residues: CANGQGARDTQYF.

The chain's CDR3 is CASSSQLWANVLTF. V and J are TRBV12-3 or TRBV12-4 and TRBJ2-6. CDR3 size: 14 residues.

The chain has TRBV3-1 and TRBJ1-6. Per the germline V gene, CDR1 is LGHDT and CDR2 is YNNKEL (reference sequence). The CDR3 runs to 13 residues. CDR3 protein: CASSQEVSSPLHF.

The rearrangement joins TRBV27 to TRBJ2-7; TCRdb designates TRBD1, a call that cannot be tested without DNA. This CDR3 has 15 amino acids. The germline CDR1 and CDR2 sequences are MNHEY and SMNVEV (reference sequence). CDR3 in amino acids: CASSPWTGTSYEQYF.

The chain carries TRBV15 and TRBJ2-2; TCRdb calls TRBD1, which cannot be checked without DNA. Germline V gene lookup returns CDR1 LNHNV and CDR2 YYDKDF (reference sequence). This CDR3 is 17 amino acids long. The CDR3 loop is CATSTYRGSVNTGELFF. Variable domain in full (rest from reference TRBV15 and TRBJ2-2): DAMVIQNPRYQVTQFGKPVTLSCSQTLNHNVMYWYQQKSSQAPKLLFHYYDKDFNNEADTPDNFQSRRPNTSFCFLDIRSPGLGDTAMYLCATSTYRGSVNTGELFFGEGSRLTVL.

The CDR3 here is CATSRGGYTYEHYF. The V gene is TRBV15, the J gene TRBJ2-7; without DNA, the TCRdb call of TRBD2 cannot be checked. Germline lookup yields CDR1 LNHNV and CDR2 YYDKDF (reference sequence). There are 14 residues in the CDR3. Using reference TRBV15 and TRBJ2-7 for the parts outside the CDR3, the full variable domain is DAMVIQNPRYQVTQFGKPVTLSCSQTLNHNVMYWYQQKSSQAPKLLFHYYDKDFNNEADTPDNFQSRRPNTSFCFLDIRSPGLGDTAMYLCATSRGGYTYEHYFGPGTRLTVT.

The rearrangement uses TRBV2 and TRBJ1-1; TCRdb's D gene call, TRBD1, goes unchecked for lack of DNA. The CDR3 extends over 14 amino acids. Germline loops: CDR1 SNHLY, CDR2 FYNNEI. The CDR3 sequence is CASRGTGLNTEAFF. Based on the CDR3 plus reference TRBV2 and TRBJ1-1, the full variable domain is EPEVTQTPSHQVTQMGQEVILRCVPISNHLYFYWYRQILGQKVEFLVSFYNNEISEKSEIFDDQFSVERPDGSNFTLKIRSTKLEDSAMYFCASRGTGLNTEAFFGQGTRLTVV.

The CDR3 loop is CASIYGGSSYNEQFF. The V call is TRBV12-3 or TRBV12-4, the J call TRBJ2-1. The CDR3 is 15 residues long.

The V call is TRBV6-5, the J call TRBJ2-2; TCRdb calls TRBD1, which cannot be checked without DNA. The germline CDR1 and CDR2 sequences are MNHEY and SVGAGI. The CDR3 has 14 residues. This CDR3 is CASSYNDRVGELFF.

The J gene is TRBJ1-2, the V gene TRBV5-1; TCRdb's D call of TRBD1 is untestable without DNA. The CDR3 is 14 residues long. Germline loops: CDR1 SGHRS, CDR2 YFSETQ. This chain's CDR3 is CASSLEGGANGYTF.

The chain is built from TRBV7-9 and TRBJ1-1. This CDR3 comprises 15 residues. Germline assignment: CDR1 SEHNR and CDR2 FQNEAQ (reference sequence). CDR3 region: CASSSGWTVNTEAFF.

This CDR3 is CASSLGQSFYEQYF. The chain employs TRBV5-1 and TRBJ2-7. The CDR3 contains 14 residues. The germline CDR1 and CDR2 sequences are SGHRS and YFSETQ.

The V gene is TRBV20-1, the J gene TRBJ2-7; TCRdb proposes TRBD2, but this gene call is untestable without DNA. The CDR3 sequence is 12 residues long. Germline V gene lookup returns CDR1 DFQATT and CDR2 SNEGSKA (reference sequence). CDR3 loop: CSAVGPSYEQYF.

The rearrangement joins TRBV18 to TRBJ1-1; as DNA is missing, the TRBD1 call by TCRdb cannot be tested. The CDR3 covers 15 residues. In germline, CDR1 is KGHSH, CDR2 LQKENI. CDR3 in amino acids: CASSPRQGRGTEAFF. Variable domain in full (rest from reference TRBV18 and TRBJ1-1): NAGVMQNPRHLVRRRGQEARLRCSPMKGHSHVYWYRQLPEEGLKFMVYLQKENIIDESGMPKERFSAEFPKEGPSILRIQQVVRGDSAAYFCASSPRQGRGTEAFFGQGTRLTVV.

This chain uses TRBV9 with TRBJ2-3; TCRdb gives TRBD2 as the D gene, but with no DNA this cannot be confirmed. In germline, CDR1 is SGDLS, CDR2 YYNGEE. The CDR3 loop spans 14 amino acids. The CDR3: CASSVQSSGGLQYF.

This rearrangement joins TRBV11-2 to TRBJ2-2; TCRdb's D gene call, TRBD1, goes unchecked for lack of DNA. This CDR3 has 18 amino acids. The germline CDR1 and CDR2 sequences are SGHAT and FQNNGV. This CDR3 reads CASRLVNSEQGATGELFF.

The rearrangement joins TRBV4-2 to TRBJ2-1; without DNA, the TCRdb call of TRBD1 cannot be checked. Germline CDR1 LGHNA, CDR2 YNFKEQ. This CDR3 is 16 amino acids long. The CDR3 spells CASSQRGDRDDNEQFF.

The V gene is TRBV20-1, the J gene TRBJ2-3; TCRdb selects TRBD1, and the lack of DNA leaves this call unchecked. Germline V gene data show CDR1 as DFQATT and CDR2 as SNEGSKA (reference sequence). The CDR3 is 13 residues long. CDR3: CSVLGAAGDTQYF.

This CDR3 reads CASSPGLAGAQETQYF. V is TRBV7-2 and J is TRBJ2-5; TCRdb selects TRBD2, and the lack of DNA leaves this call unchecked. The CDR3 totals 16 residues. CDR1 and CDR2 (germline): SGHTA, FQGNSA.

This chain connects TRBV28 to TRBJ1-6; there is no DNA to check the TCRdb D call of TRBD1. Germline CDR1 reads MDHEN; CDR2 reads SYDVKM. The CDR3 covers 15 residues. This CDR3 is CASSFSGTGISPLHF.

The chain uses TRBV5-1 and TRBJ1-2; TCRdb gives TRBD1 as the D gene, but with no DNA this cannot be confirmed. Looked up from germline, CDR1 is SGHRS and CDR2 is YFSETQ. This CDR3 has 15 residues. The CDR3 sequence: CASSGGTGGRYGYTF.

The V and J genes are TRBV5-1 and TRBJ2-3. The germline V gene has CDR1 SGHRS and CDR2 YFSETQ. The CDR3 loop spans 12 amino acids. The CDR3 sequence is CASSYDTDTQYF. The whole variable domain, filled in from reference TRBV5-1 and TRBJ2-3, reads KAGVTQTPRYLIKTRGQQVTLSCSPISGHRSVSWYQQTPGQGLQFLFEYFSETQRNKGNFPGRFSGRQFSNSRSEMNVSTLELGDSALYLCASSYDTDTQYFGPGTRLTVL.

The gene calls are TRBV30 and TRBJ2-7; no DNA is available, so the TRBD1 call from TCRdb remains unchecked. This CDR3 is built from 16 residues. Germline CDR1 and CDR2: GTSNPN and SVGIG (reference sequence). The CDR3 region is CAWTRTGGWRAYEQYF.

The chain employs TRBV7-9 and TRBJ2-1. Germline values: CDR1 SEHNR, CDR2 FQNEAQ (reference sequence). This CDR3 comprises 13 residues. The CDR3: CASTQGSYNEQFF.

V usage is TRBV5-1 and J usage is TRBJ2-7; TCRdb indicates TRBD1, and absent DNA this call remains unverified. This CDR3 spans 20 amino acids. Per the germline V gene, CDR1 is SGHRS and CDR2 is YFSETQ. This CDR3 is CASSLRDRGSRKDPSYEQYF.

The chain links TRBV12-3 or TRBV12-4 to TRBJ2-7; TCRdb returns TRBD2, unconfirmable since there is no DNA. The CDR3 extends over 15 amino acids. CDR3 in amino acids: CASSTLLAGGGEQYF.

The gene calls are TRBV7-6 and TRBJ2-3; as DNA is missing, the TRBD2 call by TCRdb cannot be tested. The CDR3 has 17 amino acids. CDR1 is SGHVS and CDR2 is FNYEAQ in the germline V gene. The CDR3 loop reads CASSLTTGGGVGDTQYF. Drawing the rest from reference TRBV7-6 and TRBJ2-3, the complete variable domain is GAGVSQSPRYKVTKRGQDVALRCDPISGHVSLYWYRQALGQGPEFLTYFNYEAQQDKSGLPNDRFSAERPEGSISTLTIQRTEQRDSAMYRCASSLTTGGGVGDTQYFGPGTRLTVL.

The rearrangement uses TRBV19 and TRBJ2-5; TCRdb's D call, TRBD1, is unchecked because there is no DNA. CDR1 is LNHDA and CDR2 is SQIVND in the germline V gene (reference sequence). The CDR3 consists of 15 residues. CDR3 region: CASSIYRDRKETQYF.